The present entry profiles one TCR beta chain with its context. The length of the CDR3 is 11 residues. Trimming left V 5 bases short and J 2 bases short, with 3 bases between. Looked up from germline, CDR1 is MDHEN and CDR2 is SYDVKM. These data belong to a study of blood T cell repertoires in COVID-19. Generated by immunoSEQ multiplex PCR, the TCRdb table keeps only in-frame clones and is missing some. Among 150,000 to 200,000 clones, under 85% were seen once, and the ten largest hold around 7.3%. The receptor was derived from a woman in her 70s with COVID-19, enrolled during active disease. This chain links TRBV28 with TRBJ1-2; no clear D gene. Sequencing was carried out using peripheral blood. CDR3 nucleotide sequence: TGTGCCAGCAGTATAAACTATGGCTACACCTTC. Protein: CASSINYGYTF.